Listed below are T cell receptor beta chains from one sample, sequenced in a study of cytomegalovirus exposure and HLA in healthy donors. Sequencing was performed with immunoSEQ multiplex PCR; in TCRdb, only in-frame clones are kept and a portion is missing. This table lists some 120,000 clones. Sequencing input: PBMCs. The receptor source for this set is a man aged 18 to 29 in good health and CMV-seronegative. Each CDR3 is given with its conserved first and last residue. The order of the fields is V gene, D gene, J gene, CDR3 protein, CDR3 DNA. A D gene is named only where the DNA matches it firmly.

TRBV29-1	.	TRBJ2-4	CSVVEGNKNIQYF	TGCAGCGTCGTTGAGGGAAACAAAAACATTCAGTACTTC
TRBV6-1	TRBD1	TRBJ2-1	CASRTGARIEQFF	TGTGCCAGCAGAACAGGGGCTAGGATTGAGCAGTTCTTC
TRBV11-2	TRBD1	TRBJ2-7	CASSPGDRGYEQYF	TGTGCCAGCAGCCCAGGGGACAGGGGCTACGAGCAGTACTTC
TRBV27	.	TRBJ1-2	CASKGRVGGYTF	TGTGCCAGCAAGGGCAGGGTAGGCGGCTACACCTTC
TRBV9	.	TRBJ2-7	CASSVAPLGDEQYF	TGTGCCAGCAGCGTAGCCCCCCTCGGGGACGAGCAGTACTTC
TRBV5-6	.	TRBJ2-1	CASRGGKGLMNEQFF	TGTGCCAGCAGGGGGGGAAAAGGACTGATGAATGAGCAGTTCTTC
TRBV6-5	TRBD1	TRBJ1-5	CASKDRDQPQHF	TGTGCCAGCAAGGACAGGGATCAGCCCCAGCATTTT
TRBV4-1	TRBD2	TRBJ2-7	CASSQSGLAASSYEQYF	TGCGCCAGCAGCCAATCAGGACTAGCCGCCAGCTCCTACGAGCAGTACTTC
TRBV5-1	TRBD1	TRBJ1-1	CASSLPGQTFF	TGCGCCAGCAGCCTTCCGGGACAGACTTTCTTT
TRBV30	.	TRBJ2-7	CAWSVGSGPFGYEQYF	TGTGCCTGGAGTGTAGGAAGCGGCCCGTTTGGGTACGAGCAGTACTTC
TRBV11-2	.	TRBJ2-3	CASSHRDGTDTQYF	TGTGCCAGCAGCCACAGGGACGGCACAGATACGCAGTATTTT
TRBV18	.	TRBJ1-2	CASSRWDATREGYTF	TGTGCCAGCTCAAGATGGGACGCCACCCGGGAGGGCTACACCTTC
TRBV6-1	.	TRBJ2-7	CASSSMPRYF	TGTGCCAGCAGTAGTATGCCGAGGTACTTC
TRBV6-1	.	TRBJ2-7	CASTFSYEQYF	TGTGCCAGCACCTTCTCCTACGAGCAGTACTTC
TRBV5-1	.	TRBJ1-1	CASASRQMNTEAFF	TGCGCCAGCGCCTCCAGACAGATGAACACTGAAGCTTTCTTT
TRBV9	.	TRBJ1-2	CASSVETTTDGYTF	TGTGCCAGCAGCGTAGAAACGACTACAGATGGCTACACCTTC
TRBV27	TRBD2	TRBJ2-6	CASSLYTGRDLTF	TGTGCCAGCAGTTTATATACGGGGAGGGACCTGACTTTC
TRBV5-1	.	TRBJ1-4	CASSFGGGGHEKLFF	TGCGCCAGCAGCTTCGGCGGGGGGGGCCACGAAAAACTGTTTTTT
TRBV5-6	TRBD2	TRBJ2-3	CASSLWAGGATDTQYF	TGTGCCAGCAGCTTGTGGGCGGGGGGGGCCACAGATACGCAGTATTTT
TRBV6-1	.	TRBJ1-3	CASLLLPFSGNTIYF	TGTGCCAGCCTCTTACTACCGTTCTCTGGAAACACCATATATTTT
TRBV9	.	TRBJ1-2	CASSVHQGEGYTF	TGTGCCAGCAGCGTTCATCAGGGTGAGGGCTACACCTTC
TRBV6-1	.	TRBJ1-2	CASTRDGLNYGYTF	TGTGCCAGCACCCGGGACGGACTAAACTATGGCTACACCTTC
TRBV5-4	.	TRBJ2-1	CASSPLASNEQFF	TGTGCCAGCAGCCCGCTAGCAAGCAATGAGCAGTTCTTC
TRBV5-1	TRBD2	TRBJ2-1	CASSGEGLAGYNEQFF	TGCGCCAGCAGCGGCGAGGGACTAGCGGGGTACAATGAGCAGTTCTTC
TRBV2	.	TRBJ1-1	CASSGQVNTEAFF	TGTGCCAGCAGTGGACAGGTGAACACTGAAGCTTTCTTT
TRBV27	.	TRBJ1-3	CASSLNRAHSGNTIYF	TGTGCCAGCAGTTTAAACAGGGCGCACTCTGGAAACACCATATATTTT
TRBV7-8	TRBD2	TRBJ2-3	CASSMNGGDTQYF	TGTGCCAGCAGCATGAACGGGGGGGATACGCAGTATTTT
TRBV6-1	.	TRBJ2-7	CASSEAPGDSYEQYF	TGTGCCAGCAGTGAAGCGCCCGGAGATTCCTACGAGCAGTACTTC
TRBV9	.	TRBJ1-4	CASQYGQNEKLFF	TGTGCCAGCCAGTATGGACAGAATGAAAAACTGTTTTTT
TRBV11-3	.	TRBJ2-3	CASSLEAPDTQYF	TGTGCCAGCAGCTTAGAGGCCCCAGATACGCAGTATTTT
TRBV29-1	.	TRBJ2-5	CSVLGGTAFQRETQYF	TGCAGCGTATTAGGCGGGACAGCCTTTCAAAGGGAGACCCAGTACTTC
TRBV9	TRBD2	TRBJ2-7	CASSVASAGGTSEQYF	TGTGCCAGCAGCGTAGCCTCAGCGGGAGGTACAAGCGAGCAGTACTTC
TRBV7-8	.	TRBJ1-1	CASSVDRVLTEAFF	TGTGCCAGCAGCGTAGACCGCGTACTAACTGAAGCTTTCTTT
TRBV6-6	.	TRBJ1-5	CASSYPRDNQPQHF	TGTGCCAGCAGTTACCCCAGGGACAATCAGCCCCAGCATTTT
TRBV19	TRBD2	TRBJ2-7	CASSRGLAGVEEQYF	TGTGCCAGTAGTAGGGGACTAGCGGGGGTAGAAGAGCAGTACTTC
TRBV4-1	.	TRBJ1-5	CASSQDTGFNQPQHF	TGCGCCAGCAGCCAAGACACAGGGTTCAATCAGCCCCAGCATTTT
TRBV6-1	.	TRBJ1-4	CASYKNQNEKLFF	TGTGCCAGCTACAAAAACCAGAATGAAAAACTGTTTTTT